Described below is a single T cell receptor beta chain sequence and its context. Its antigen is unidentified. CDR3 length: 14 amino acids. V lost 3 bases and J lost 2, with 7 bases in between. Per germline, CDR1 MDHEN and CDR2 SYDVKM. The sample belongs to a study of cytomegalovirus exposure and HLA in healthy donors. Study context: A prior analysis found 95 million to 140 million unique TCR beta sequences from some 200 million T cells.

The donors were healthy bone marrow donors. 13 Jbeta primers and 60 Vbeta primers were used for the PCR. Measured with immunoSEQ multiplex PCR; TCRdb has only the in-frame clones, and not every one. The repertoire holds 150,000 to 200,000 clones, with about 79% as singletons. The study's findings and limits: TRBV6-2, TRBV6-3 and other indistinguishable V segments were excluded. Cytomegalovirus association was listed for 164 TCR beta chains.

The source material was PBMCs. The chain is built from TRBV28 and TRBJ2-2; D is uncertain. This clonotype was sampled from a woman aged 45 to 65 in good health and CMV-seronegative. The CDR3 nucleotides are TGTGCCAGCAGTTTCTCCAGTAACACCGGGGAGCTGTTTTTT. Translating gives CASSFSSNTGELFF.